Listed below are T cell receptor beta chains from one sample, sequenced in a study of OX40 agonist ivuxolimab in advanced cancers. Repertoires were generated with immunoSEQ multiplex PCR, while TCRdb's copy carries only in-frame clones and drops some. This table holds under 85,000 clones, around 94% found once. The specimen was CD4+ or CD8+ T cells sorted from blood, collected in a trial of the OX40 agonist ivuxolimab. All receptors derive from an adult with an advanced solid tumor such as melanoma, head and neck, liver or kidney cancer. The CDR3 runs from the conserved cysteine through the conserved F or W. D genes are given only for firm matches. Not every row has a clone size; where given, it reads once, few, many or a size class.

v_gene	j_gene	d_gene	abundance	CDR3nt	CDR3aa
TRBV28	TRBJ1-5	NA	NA	TGTGCCAGCAGTTCGGGACTGATTAATCAGCCCCAGCATTTT	CASSSGLINQPQHF
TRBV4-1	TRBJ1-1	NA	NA	TGCGCCAGCAGCCATGATGACAGAGGCTTGAACACTGAAGCTTTCTTT	CASSHDDRGLNTEAFF
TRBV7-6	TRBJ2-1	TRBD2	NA	TGTGCCAGCAGCCCCCACGGACTAGCGGGATTTGCCTCATCCTACAATGAGCAGTTCTTC	CASSPHGLAGFASSYNEQFF
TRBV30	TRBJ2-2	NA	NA	TGTGCCCGTGGGACAAACCTCACCGGGGAGCTGTTTTTT	CARGTNLTGELFF
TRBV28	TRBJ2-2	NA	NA	TGTGCCAGCAGTCCCCTAAGGTTCGCGAACACCGGGGAGCTGTTTTTT	CASSPLRFANTGELFF
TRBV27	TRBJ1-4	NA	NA	TGTGCCAGCAGTCGAAATCAGGGTACAACTAATGAAAAACTGTTTTTT	CASSRNQGTTNEKLFF
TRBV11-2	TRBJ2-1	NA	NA	TGTGCCAGCACCCCGTACAATGAGCAGTTCTTC	CASTPYNEQFF
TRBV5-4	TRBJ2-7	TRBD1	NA	TGTGCCAGCACCCGGGACAGGGTTGGATACGAGCAGTACTTC	CASTRDRVGYEQYF
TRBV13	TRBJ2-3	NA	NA	TGTGCCAGCAGCTTAGTCCCGGAAACTAGCACAGATACGCAGTATTTT	CASSLVPETSTDTQYF
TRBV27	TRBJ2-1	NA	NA	TGTGCCAGCAGTTTGGCGAGCTACAATGAGCAGTTCTTC	CASSLASYNEQFF
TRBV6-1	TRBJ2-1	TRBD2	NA	TGTGCCAGCAGTGACGGACTAGCGGGAGAAAATGAGCAGTTCTTC	CASSDGLAGENEQFF
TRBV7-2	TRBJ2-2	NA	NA	TGTGCCAGCAGCTTCTTAGGGACCGGGGAGCTGTTTTTT	CASSFLGTGELFF
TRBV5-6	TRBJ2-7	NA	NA	TGTGCCAGCAGCCTGGGGTTGGTTGATGCGGGAGAGCAGTACTTC	CASSLGLVDAGEQYF
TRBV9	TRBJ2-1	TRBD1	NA	TGTGCCAGCAGTCCCAGGGGGGGACAGGGGGCGACCTGGCAGTTCTTC	CASSPRGGQGATWQFF
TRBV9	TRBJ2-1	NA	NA	TGTGCCAGCAGCGTAGGAGGGTGGCTAGACCATGAGCAGTTCTTC	CASSVGGWLDHEQFF
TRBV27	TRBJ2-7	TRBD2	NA	TGTGCCAGCAGTTTTTTAGCGGGTCTTAGCTCCTACGAGCAGTACTTC	CASSFLAGLSSYEQYF
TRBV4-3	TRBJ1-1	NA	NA	TGCGCCAGCAGCCAAGATCGGGGCTTCAACATGTTGACTTTCTTT	CASSQDRGFNMLTFF
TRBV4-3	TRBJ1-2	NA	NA	TGCGCCAGCAGCCAAGATAAGTATATGACAGCCCACTATGGCTACACCTTC	CASSQDKYMTAHYGYTF
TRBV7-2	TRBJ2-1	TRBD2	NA	TGTGCCAGCAGCCCTAGGACTAGCGGGCATTACAATGAGCAGTTCTTC	CASSPRTSGHYNEQFF
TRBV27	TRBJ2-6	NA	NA	TGTGCCAGCGGTCTATCTGGGGCCAACGTCCTGACTTTC	CASGLSGANVLTF
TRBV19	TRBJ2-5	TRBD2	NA	TGTGCCAGTAGCAGGTTAGCGGGAGAGACCCAGTACTTC	CASSRLAGETQYF
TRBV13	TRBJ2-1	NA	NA	TGTGCCAGCTCAAAGAGGTACAATGAGCAGTTCTTC	CASSKRYNEQFF
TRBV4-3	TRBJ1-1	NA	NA	TGCGCCAGCAGCCAAGACGGGCCTGGACGGGCTTTCTTT	CASSQDGPGRAFF
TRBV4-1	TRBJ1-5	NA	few	TGCGCCAGCAGCCAAGGAGGGGAGTGGGAGCCCCAGCATTTT	CASSQGGEWEPQHF
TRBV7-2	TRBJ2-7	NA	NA	TGTGCCAGCAGCTTAGAGGGGACGGGGGTCCCCGAGCAGTACTTC	CASSLEGTGVPEQYF
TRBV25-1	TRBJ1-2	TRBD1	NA	TGTGCCAGCAGTTCAGGGGGCTATGGCTACACCTTC	CASSSGGYGYTF
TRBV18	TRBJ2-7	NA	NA	TGTGCCAGCTCACCACCAGGCACAGGAGGATCCTACGAGCAGTACTTC	CASSPPGTGGSYEQYF
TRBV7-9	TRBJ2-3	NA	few	TGTGCCAGCAGCTTGGGATTTAGCACAGATACGCAGTATTTT	CASSLGFSTDTQYF
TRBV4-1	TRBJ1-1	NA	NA	TGCGCCAGCAGCCTCCCCCCGCTGACAGTGAACACTGAAGCTTTCTTT	CASSLPPLTVNTEAFF
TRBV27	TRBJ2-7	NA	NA	TGTGCCAGCAGTTTGGAGGGGGCCCCCTACGAGCAGTACTTC	CASSLEGAPYEQYF
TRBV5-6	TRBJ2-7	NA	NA	TGTGCCAGCAGCTTTGGGCAGGGCGGCGGCGAGCAGTACTTC	CASSFGQGGGEQYF
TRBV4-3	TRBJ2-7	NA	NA	TGCGCCAGCAGCCAAGAAGAACAGGGAGACTCCTACGAGCAGTACTTC	CASSQEEQGDSYEQYF
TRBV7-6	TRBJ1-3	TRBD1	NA	TGTGCCAGCAGCTCCACAGGGGGCCCCGGCGGCACCATATATTTT	CASSSTGGPGGTIYF
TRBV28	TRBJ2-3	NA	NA	TGTGCCAGCAGCATGGGGGGCGGGAGAGGGGCAGATACGCAGTATTTT	CASSMGGGRGADTQYF
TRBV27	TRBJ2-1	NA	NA	TGTGCCAGCAGTTTAGGGAGGAATGAGCAGTTCTTC	CASSLGRNEQFF
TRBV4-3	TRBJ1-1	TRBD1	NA	TGCGCCAGCAGCCAAGGACAGGGATATGGCACTGAAGCTTTCTTT	CASSQGQGYGTEAFF